This T cell receptor (beta chain) is from a study of persistence of HIV-infected CD4 T cells. The immunoSEQ assay was version 4, run in survey mode. Some clones are missing from TCRdb's copy, which holds only in-frame ones; the method was immunoSEQ multiplex PCR. The data hold 25,000 to 35,000 clones, with approximately 82% observed a single time. Stimulation used 7.5 to 10 ug/mL lysate from CMV-infected fibroblasts. CD40L/CD69 double-negative CD45RO-high memory CD4+ T cells were collected. Adults with HIV-1 started suppressive ART while chronically infected. Trimming left V 0 bases short and J 7 bases short, with 11 bases between. Germline V gene lookup returns CDR1 SGDLS and CDR2 YYNGEE. CDR3 size: 15 residues. About this clone itself: What it binds is not known.

The chain is built from TRBV9 and TRBJ1-6, with D perhaps TRBD1 (5 bases). The source material was CD4+ T cells sorted from PBMCs after roughly 20-hour stimulation, sampled from a patient who received antiretroviral therapy. The source is an adult man with HIV who was CMV-seropositive. The CDR3 bases are TGTGCCAGCAGCGTAGCGCAGGGTGGCAATTCACCCCTCCACTTT. Translating it yields CASSVAQGGNSPLHF.